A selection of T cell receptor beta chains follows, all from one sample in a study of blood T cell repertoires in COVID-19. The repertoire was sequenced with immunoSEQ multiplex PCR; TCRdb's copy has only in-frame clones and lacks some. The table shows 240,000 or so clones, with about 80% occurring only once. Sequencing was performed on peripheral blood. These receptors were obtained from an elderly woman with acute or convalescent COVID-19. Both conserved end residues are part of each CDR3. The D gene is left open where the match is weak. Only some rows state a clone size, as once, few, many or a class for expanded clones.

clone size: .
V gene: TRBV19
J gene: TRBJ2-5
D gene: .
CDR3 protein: CASRDYGQETQYF
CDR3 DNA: TGTGCCAGTAGGGACTACGGGCAAGAGACCCAGTACTTC

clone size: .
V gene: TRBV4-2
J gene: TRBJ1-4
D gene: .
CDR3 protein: CASSQGVDSATNEKLFF
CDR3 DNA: TGTGCCAGCAGCCAAGGGGTCGACTCAGCAACTAATGAAAAACTGTTTTTT

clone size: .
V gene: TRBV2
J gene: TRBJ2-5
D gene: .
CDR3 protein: CASSVGGQETQYF
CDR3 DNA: TGTGCCAGCAGTGTTGGCGGCCAAGAGACCCAGTACTTC

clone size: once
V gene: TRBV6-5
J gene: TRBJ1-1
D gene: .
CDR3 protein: CASNTGTLNTEAFF
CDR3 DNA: TGTGCCAGCAACACAGGCACTCTGAACACTGAAGCTTTCTTT

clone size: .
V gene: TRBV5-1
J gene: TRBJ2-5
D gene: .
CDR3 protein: CASNQGTQETQYF
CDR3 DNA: TGCGCCAGCAACCAGGGAACCCAAGAGACCCAGTACTTC

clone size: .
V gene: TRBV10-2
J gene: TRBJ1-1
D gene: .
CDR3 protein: CASSEYSTEAFF
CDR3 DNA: TGCGCCAGCAGTGAGTACAGCACTGAAGCTTTCTTT

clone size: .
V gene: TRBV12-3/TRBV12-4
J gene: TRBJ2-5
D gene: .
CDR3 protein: CASSSLETQYF
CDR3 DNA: TGTGCCAGCAGCTCCCTAGAGACCCAGTACTTC

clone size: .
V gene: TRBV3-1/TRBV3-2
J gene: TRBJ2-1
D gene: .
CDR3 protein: CASSAQRVGEQFF
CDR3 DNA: TGTGCCAGCAGCGCCCAACGGGTGGGTGAGCAGTTCTTC

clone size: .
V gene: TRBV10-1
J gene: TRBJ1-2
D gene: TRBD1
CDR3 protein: CASSGDREGGYTF
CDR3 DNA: TGCGCCAGCAGTGGGGACAGGGAGGGTGGCTACACCTTC

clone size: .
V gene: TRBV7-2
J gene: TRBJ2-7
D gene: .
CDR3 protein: CASSQLGEQYF
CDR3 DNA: TGTGCCAGCAGCCAACTTGGCGAGCAGTACTTC

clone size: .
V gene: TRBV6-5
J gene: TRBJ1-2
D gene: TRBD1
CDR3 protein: CASSPQGGVGGYTF
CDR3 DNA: TGTGCCAGCTCTCCACAGGGGGGGGTTGGTGGCTACACCTTC

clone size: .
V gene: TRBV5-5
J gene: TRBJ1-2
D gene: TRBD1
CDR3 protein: CASSPGGTGGGYTF
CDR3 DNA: TGTGCCAGCAGCCCCGGAGGGACAGGGGGTGGCTACACCTTC

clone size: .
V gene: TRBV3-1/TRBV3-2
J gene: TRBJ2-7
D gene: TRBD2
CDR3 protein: CASSLGGLAGGPYEQYF
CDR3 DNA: TGTGCCAGCAGCCTCGGGGGACTCGCGGGGGGGCCCTACGAGCAGTACTTC

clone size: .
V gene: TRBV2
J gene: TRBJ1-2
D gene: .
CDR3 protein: CASRLSVNGGYTF
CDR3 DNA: TGTGCCAGCAGGCTCTCAGTCAACGGGGGCTACACCTTC

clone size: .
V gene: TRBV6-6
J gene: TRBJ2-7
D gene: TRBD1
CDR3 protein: CASSYTLRDSEQYF
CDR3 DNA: TGTGCCAGCAGTTACACCCTCCGGGACAGCGAGCAGTACTTC

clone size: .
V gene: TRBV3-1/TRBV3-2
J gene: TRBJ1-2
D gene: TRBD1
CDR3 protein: CASSPTKGARYGYTF
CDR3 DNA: TGTGCCAGCAGCCCCACTAAGGGGGCGCGTTATGGCTACACCTTC

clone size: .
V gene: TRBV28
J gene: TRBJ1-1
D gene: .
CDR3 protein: CASSRAENTEAFF
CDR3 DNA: TGTGCCAGCAGTAGAGCCGAGAACACTGAAGCTTTCTTT

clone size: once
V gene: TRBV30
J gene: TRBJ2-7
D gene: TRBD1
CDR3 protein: CAWSPRTGNEQYF
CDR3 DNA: TGTGCCTGGAGTCCTCGGACAGGGAACGAGCAGTACTTC

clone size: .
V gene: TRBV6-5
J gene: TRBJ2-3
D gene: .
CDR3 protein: CASSYWGDPSATQYF
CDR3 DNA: TGTGCCAGCAGTTATTGGGGGGACCCTTCTGCGACGCAGTATTTT

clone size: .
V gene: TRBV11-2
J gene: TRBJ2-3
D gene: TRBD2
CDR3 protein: CASSPRGWQASTDTQYF
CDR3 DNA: TGTGCCAGCAGCCCGCGGGGGTGGCAGGCTAGCACAGATACGCAGTATTTT

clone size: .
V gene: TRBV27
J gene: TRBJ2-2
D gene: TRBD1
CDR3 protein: CASSPGTGRTGELFF
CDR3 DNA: TGTGCCAGCAGCCCCGGGACAGGGAGAACCGGGGAGCTGTTTTTT

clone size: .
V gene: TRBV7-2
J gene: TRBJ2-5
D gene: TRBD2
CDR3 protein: CASSLGLLLGETQYF
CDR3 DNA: TGTGCCAGCAGCCTGGGACTACTCCTCGGGGAGACCCAGTACTTC

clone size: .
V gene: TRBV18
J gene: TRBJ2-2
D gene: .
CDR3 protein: CASSPLGAGELFF
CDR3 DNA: TGTGCCAGCTCACCACTAGGGGCCGGGGAGCTGTTTTTT

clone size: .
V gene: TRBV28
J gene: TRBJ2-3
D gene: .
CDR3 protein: CASSSWVTGTDTQYF
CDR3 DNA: TGTGCCAGCAGTTCATGGGTAACAGGCACAGATACGCAGTATTTT

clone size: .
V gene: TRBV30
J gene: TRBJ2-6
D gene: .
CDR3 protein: CAWSKQGPGANVLTF
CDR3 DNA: TGTGCCTGGAGTAAACAGGGTCCCGGGGCCAACGTCCTGACTTTC

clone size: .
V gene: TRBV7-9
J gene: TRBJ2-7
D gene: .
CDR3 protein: CASSQGPLSLYEQYF
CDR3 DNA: TGTGCCAGCAGCCAGGGCCCTCTCTCGCTTTACGAGCAGTACTTC

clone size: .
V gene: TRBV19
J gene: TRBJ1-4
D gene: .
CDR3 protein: CASSPAGVANEKLFF
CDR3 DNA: TGTGCCAGTAGTCCCGCAGGGGTGGCTAATGAAAAACTGTTTTTT

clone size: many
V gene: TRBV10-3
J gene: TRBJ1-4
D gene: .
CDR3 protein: CAISESRQGGTEKLFF
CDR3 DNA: TGTGCCATCAGTGAGTCCAGGCAGGGAGGAACTGAAAAACTGTTTTTT

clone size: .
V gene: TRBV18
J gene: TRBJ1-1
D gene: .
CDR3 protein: CASSLQGNTEAFF
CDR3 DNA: TGTGCCAGCTCTCTCCAGGGGAACACTGAAGCTTTCTTT

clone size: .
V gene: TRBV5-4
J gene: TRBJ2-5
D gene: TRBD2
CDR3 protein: CASSRSGGPQETQYF
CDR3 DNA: TGTGCCAGCAGCCGTAGCGGGGGGCCTCAAGAGACCCAGTACTTC

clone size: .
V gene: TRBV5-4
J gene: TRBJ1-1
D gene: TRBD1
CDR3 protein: CASSRGQNTKAFF
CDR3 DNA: TGTGCCAGCAGCCGGGGACAGAACACTAAAGCTTTCTTT

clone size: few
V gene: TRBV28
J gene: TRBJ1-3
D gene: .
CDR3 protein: CASSPPGGGNTIYF
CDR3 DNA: TGTGCCAGCAGCCCCCCGGGAGGGGGAAACACCATATATTTT

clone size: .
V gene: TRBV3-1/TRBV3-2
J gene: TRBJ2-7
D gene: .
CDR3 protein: CASSQGGVGEQYF
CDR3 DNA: TGTGCCAGCAGCCAAGGGGGAGTTGGGGAGCAGTACTTC

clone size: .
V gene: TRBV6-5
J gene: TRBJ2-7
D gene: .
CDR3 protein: CATRQYEQYF
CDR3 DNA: TGTGCCACCCGCCAGTACGAGCAGTACTTC

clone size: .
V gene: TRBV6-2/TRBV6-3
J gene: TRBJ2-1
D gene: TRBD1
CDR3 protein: CASSSGQVLDNEQFF
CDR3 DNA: TGTGCCAGCAGTTCAGGACAGGTTTTAGACAATGAGCAGTTCTTC

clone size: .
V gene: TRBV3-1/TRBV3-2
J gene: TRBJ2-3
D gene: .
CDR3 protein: CASSPGHLARTDTQYF
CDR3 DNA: TGTGCCAGCAGCCCGGGACACCTGGCCCGCACAGATACGCAGTATTTT

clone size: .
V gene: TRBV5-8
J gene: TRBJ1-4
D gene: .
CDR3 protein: CASRSPGTLGEKLFF
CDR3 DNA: TGTGCCAGCAGGTCTCCCGGGACACTGGGGGAAAAACTGTTTTTT

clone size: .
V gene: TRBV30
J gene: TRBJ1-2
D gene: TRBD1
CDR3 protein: CAWSRDRGLYGYTF
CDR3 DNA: TGTGCCTGGTCGAGGGACAGGGGACTCTATGGCTACACCTTC

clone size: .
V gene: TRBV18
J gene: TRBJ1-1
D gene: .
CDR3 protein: CASSPARGLSEAFF
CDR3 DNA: TGTGCCAGCTCACCGGCCAGGGGCCTCAGTGAAGCTTTCTTT

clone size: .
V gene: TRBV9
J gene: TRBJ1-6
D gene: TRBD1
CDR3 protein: CASSVSGQGSHSPLHF
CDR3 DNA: TGTGCCAGCAGCGTATCGGGACAGGGAAGTCATTCACCCCTCCACTTT

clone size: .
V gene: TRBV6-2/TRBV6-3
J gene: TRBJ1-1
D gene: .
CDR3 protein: CASRPDRLLGRFTEAFF
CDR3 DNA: TGTGCCAGCAGACCTGACAGGCTACTCGGGCGGTTCACTGAAGCTTTCTTT

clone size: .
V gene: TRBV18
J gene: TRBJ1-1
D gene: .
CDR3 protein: CASSPLARDTEAFF
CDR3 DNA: TGTGCCAGCTCACCACTGGCTCGGGACACTGAAGCTTTCTTT

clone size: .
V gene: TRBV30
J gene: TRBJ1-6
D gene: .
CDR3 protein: CAWGIGVSYNSPLHF
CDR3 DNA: TGTGCCTGGGGTATCGGGGTTTCCTATAATTCACCCCTCCACTTT

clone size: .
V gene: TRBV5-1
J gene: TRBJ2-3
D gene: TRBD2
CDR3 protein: CASSPGLVTDTQYF
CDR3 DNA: TGCGCCAGCAGCCCTGGACTAGTCACAGATACGCAGTATTTT

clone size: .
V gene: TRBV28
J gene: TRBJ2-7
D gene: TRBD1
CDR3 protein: CASSSPGQDPYEQYF
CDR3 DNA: TGTGCCAGCAGTTCTCCGGGACAGGACCCCTACGAGCAGTACTTC